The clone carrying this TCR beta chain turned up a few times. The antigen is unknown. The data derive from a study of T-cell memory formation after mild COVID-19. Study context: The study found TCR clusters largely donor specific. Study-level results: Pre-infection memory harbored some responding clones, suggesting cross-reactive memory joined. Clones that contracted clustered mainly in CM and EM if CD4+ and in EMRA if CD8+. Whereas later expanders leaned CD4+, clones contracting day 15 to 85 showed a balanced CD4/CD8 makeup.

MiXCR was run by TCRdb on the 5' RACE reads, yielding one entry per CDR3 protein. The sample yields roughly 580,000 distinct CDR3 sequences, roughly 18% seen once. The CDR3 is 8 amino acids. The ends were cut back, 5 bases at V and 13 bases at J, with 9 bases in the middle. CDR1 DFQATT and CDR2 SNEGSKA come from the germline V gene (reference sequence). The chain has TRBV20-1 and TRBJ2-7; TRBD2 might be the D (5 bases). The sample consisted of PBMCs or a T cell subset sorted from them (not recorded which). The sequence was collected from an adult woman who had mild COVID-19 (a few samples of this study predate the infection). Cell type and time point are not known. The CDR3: CSAGRLYF. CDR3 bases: TGCAGTGCTGGGAGACTATACTTC.